One sample yielded the 2 T cell receptor beta chains listed below, sequenced in a study of T cells after yellow fever vaccination. MiXCR, run by TCRdb on the 5' RACE reads, gives a single entry per CDR3 protein. This table has 450,000 to 650,000 distinct CDR3 sequences, 21% appearing once. This material consisted of PBMCs, taken 20 to 25 days after the first yellow fever vaccination. The receptor set was obtained from a young man who received the YFV17D yellow fever vaccine.

The V gene is TRBV5-1, the J gene TRBJ2-7; D unresolved. The CDR3 is made up of 13 amino acids. Trimming took 3 bases from V and 5 from J, leaving 12 bases between them. Germline V gene lookup returns CDR1 SGHRS and CDR2 YFSETQ. The CDR3 region is CASSSPDGDEQYF. CDR3 DNA sequence: TGCGCCAGCAGCTCTCCTGACGGCGACGAGCAGTACTTC.

The chain uses TRBV18 and TRBJ2-2, with TRBD1 matching over 9 bases. Looked up from germline, CDR1 is KGHSH and CDR2 is LQKENI. With 3 bases clipped from V and 5 bases from J, the junction kept 4 bases outside the gene matches. This CDR3 has 15 amino acids. In DNA, the CDR3 is TGTGCCAGCTCACCGTGGACAGGGGAGACCGGGGAGCTGTTTTTT. It encodes CASSPWTGETGELFF.